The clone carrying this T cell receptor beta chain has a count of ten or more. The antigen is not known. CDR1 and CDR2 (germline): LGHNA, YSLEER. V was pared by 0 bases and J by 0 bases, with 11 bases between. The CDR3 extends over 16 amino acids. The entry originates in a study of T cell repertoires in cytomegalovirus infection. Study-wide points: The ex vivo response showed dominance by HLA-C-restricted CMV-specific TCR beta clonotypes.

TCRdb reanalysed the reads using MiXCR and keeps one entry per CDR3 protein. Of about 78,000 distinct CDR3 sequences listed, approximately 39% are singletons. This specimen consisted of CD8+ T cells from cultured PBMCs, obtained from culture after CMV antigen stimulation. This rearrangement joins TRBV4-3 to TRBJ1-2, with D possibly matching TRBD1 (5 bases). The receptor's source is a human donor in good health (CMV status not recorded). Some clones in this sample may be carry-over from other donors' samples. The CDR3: CASSQEWQGANYGYTF. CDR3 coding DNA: TGCGCCAGCAGCCAAGAGTGGCAGGGAGCTAACTATGGCTACACCTTC.